A single sample is the source of the 18 T cell receptor beta chains below, sequenced in a study of CD8 T cells in ankylosing spondylitis. Regarding the study as a whole: Blood of patients with ankylosing spondylitis appeared to be characterized by a TCR beta motif of several highly homologous variants.

These TCRs' antigens remain unknown. MiXCR, applied by TCRdb to the 5' RACE reads, yields one record per CDR3 protein. Of fewer than 400,000 distinct CDR3 sequences listed, around 20% are singletons. Sequencing used blood, either unsorted or a sorted T cell fraction (not recorded which). These receptors originate from a male donor with ankylosing spondylitis.

This sequence joins TRBV2 and TRBJ2-1, with D unclear. CDR3 length: 13 residues. Germline V CDR1 and CDR2: SNHLY, FYNNEI. With 6 bases removed from V and 5 bases from J, the gap between germline ends came to 11 bases. The DNA of the CDR3 is TGTGCCAGCAGGATTTCTTTTAACAATGAGCAGTTCTTC. It specifies CASRISFNNEQFF.

This chain uses TRBV5-1 with TRBJ1-6; D is undetermined. CDR1 and CDR2 (germline): SGHRS, YFSETQ. This CDR3 is 14 amino acids long. V dropped 0 bases and J dropped 5 bases, with 6 bases sitting between them. The CDR3 region has the DNA TGCGCCAGCAGCTTGGACAGAAATAATTCACCCCTCCACTTT. It codes for CASSLDRNNSPLHF.

The chain employs TRBV7-6 and TRBJ2-1; D not certain. This CDR3 has 14 amino acids. Trimming left V 1 base short and J 7 bases short, with 11 bases between. Germline V gives CDR1 SGHVS, CDR2 FNYEAQ. The CDR3 reads CASSLERPWNEQFF. The CDR3 nucleotides read TGTGCCAGCAGCTTAGAAAGGCCTTGGAATGAGCAGTTCTTC.

The rearrangement joins TRBV11-2 to TRBJ2-7; no clear D. V was clipped by 5 bases and J by 3 bases, with 11 bases between them. In germline, CDR1 is SGHAT, CDR2 FQNNGV. This CDR3 spans 13 amino acids. The CDR3, as DNA: TGTGCCAGCAGCCAGCCGGTGATCTACGAGCAGTACTTC. Amino acid sequence: CASSQPVIYEQYF.

The chain is built from TRBV4-1 and TRBJ1-2; possibly TRBD1 for D (5 bases). Germline assignment: CDR1 MGHRA and CDR2 YSYEKL. The germline V and J ends were trimmed by 3 bases and 4 bases, with 15 bases remaining between them. This CDR3 is 15 amino acids long. The CDR3: CASSHGGARGYGYTF. CDR3 in DNA: TGCGCCAGCAGCCACGGCGGAGCGAGGGGCTATGGCTACACCTTC.

This clonotype was seen a handful of times. This rearrangement joins TRBV3-1 to TRBJ2-2; possible D gene TRBD2, 6 bases. Germline-derived CDR1 and CDR2 are LGHDT and YNNKEL (reference sequence). The CDR3 runs 14 residues. Trimming removed 3 bases at V and 3 bases at J, with 8 bases between. The CDR3 nucleotides are TGTGCCAGCAGCCATGGGGGGTACACCGGGGAGCTGTTTTTT. Its protein is CASSHGGYTGELFF.

This chain uses TRBV19 with TRBJ1-1, with a possible D match to TRBD1 (5 bases). The CDR3 contains 14 residues. Deletions cut 8 bases from V and 4 bases from J, with 17 bases between. Germline V gene lookup returns CDR1 LNHDA and CDR2 SQIVND (reference sequence). The CDR3 nucleotides are TGTGCCAGTGAGACGGGCAGGGTGGGCACTGAAGCTTTCTTT. Translated, it gives CASETGRVGTEAFF.

This clonotype showed up just a few times. The genes are TRBV4-3 and TRBJ2-3; D uncertain. CDR1 is LGHNA, CDR2 YSLEER, per germline. CDR3 length equals 14 residues. The V end was cut by 1 base, the J end by 4 bases, with 9 bases between. This CDR3 reads CASSQVTTPDTQYF. The CDR3, as DNA: TGCGCCAGCAGCCAAGTAACTACGCCAGATACGCAGTATTTT.

The chain employs TRBV4-1 and TRBJ1-2; D call uncertain. Germline assignment: CDR1 MGHRA and CDR2 YSYEKL. The germline V and J ends were trimmed by 0 bases and 3 bases, with 17 bases remaining between them. There are 17 residues in the CDR3. CDR3 nucleotides: TGCGCCAGCAGCCAAGAGGGGAGGAGGGTTTCGTACTATGGCTACACCTTC. Amino acids: CASSQEGRRVSYYGYTF.

The chain links TRBV28 to TRBJ1-2; D is unresolved. CDR3 length: 17 residues. The germline V and J ends were trimmed by 5 bases and 5 bases, with 24 bases remaining between them. CDR1 is MDHEN and CDR2 is SYDVKM in the germline V gene. CDR3 sequence (DNA): TGTGCCAGCAGTCCCCGCGGCAGCCGAGATGACCTTTATGGCTACACCTTC. This sequence encodes CASSPRGSRDDLYGYTF.

This chain connects TRBV7-3 to TRBJ1-1; D gene ambiguous. Germline CDR1 reads SGHTA; CDR2 reads FQGTGA. Trimming cost V 3 bases and J 4 bases, with 12 bases left between them. The CDR3 runs to 14 residues. CDR3 amino acids: CASSLVGLSTEAFF. The CDR3 nucleotides are TGTGCCAGCAGCTTGGTCGGATTGAGCACTGAAGCTTTCTTT.

The sample holds many counts of this clonotype. The J gene is TRBJ2-2, the V gene TRBV12-3 or TRBV12-4; possible D gene TRBD1, 7 bases. Trimming shortened V by 4 bases and J by 3 bases, and 15 bases separated the two germline ends. The CDR3 sequence is 16 residues long. Here the CDR3 DNA reads TGTGCCAGCAGTTCCCGACAGGGAGGTTACACCGGGGAGCTGTTTTTT. Translation: CASSSRQGGYTGELFF.

This clonotype has only a few counts. This rearrangement joins TRBV7-6 to TRBJ1-2; D uncertain. V was trimmed by 2 bases and J by 0 bases, leaving 10 bases between them. The CDR3 covers 15 residues. CDR1 is SGHVS and CDR2 is FNYEAQ in the germline V gene. CDR3 nucleotide sequence: TGTGCCAGCAGCTTACGAGGCGGACCTAACTATGGCTACACCTTC. This gives the protein CASSLRGGPNYGYTF. The full variable domain, completed using reference TRBV7-6 and TRBJ1-2, is GAGVSQSPRYKVTKRGQDVALRCDPISGHVSLYWYRQALGQGPEFLTYFNYEAQQDKSGLPNDRFSAERPEGSISTLTIQRTEQRDSAMYRCASSLRGGPNYGYTFGSGTRLTVV.

As concerns this clonotype: A much more abundant neighbour one base away suggests this may be a read error. The rearrangement links TRBV28 to TRBJ1-1; D is undetermined. V was cut by 6 bases and J by 1 base, with 3 bases left in between. CDR3 length: 11 amino acids. CDR1 is MDHEN and CDR2 is SYDVKM in the germline V gene. The CDR3 DNA follows: TGTGCCAGCAGGCAGAACACTGAAGCTTTCTTT. This translates into CASRQNTEAFF.

The chain employs TRBV15 and TRBJ2-5, with 7 bases that match TRBD1. Per germline, CDR1 LNHNV and CDR2 YYDKDF (reference sequence). This CDR3 is 16 amino acids long. V trimming: 2 bases; J trimming: 3 bases; junction bases outside the gene matches: 9. The CDR3 region is CATSRSKGTDKETQYF. In DNA form, the CDR3 reads TGTGCCACCAGCAGAAGTAAAGGGACAGACAAAGAGACCCAGTACTTC. Full variable domain (missing parts from reference TRBV15 and TRBJ2-5): DAMVIQNPRYQVTQFGKPVTLSCSQTLNHNVMYWYQQKSSQAPKLLFHYYDKDFNNEADTPDNFQSRRPNTSFCFLDIRSPGLGDTAMYLCATSRSKGTDKETQYFGPGTRLLVL.

This chain links TRBV9 with TRBJ1-4; D is ambiguous. The CDR3 is 15 residues long. Germline V gives CDR1 SGDLS, CDR2 YYNGEE. With 2 bases removed from V and 5 bases from J, the gap between germline ends came to 13 bases. The CDR3 spells CASSVREGENEKLFF. The CDR3 DNA reads as TGTGCCAGCAGCGTGAGGGAGGGAGAGAATGAAAAACTGTTTTTT.

This clonotype came up many times. The gene calls are TRBV12-3 or TRBV12-4 and TRBJ2-7, with TRBD2 matching over 9 bases. The V gene end was trimmed by 6 bases and the J gene end by 2 bases; junction bases not matched to a gene: 5. The CDR3 is 14 amino acids. The CDR3 loop is CASSPGLAPYEQYF. The CDR3, as DNA: TGTGCCAGCAGCCCGGGACTAGCCCCCTACGAGCAGTACTTC.

In its sample, this clonotype was seen a few times. The chain links TRBV4-3 to TRBJ2-1; D gene uncertain. The CDR3 is 15 amino acids. Germline V lookup: CDR1 LGHNA, CDR2 YSLEER. Trimming took off 1 base at V and 6 bases at J, with 13 bases between the two ends. Here the CDR3 DNA reads TGCGCCAGCAGCCAAGGAAACTTAGCCCCCAATGAGCAGTTCTTC. It is translated as CASSQGNLAPNEQFF.